This T cell receptor beta chain appears in the sequencing data of a study of T cell repertoires in ileal Crohn's disease. The table came from immunoSEQ multiplex PCR; TCRdb's copy has only in-frame clones and leaves some out. The data show over 5,000 clones, with under 85% seen just once and approximately 5% held by the top ten. Whole-study findings and limits: High-frequency clones were more common in sorted CD8 than CD4 cells.

This CDR3 comprises 14 residues. Germline V lookup: CDR1 KGHSH, CDR2 LQKENI. With V trimmed by 4 bases and J by 8 bases, 6 bases remained unmatched. A remark on this clone: Antigen: not known.

Included were adult ileal or ileocolonic Crohn's patients indicated for ileocolonic resection. The sequence was collected from an adult with Crohn's disease. The sequencing sample was made of ileal tissue. The gene calls are TRBV18 and TRBJ2-1, with 9 bases fitting TRBD1. The CDR3 DNA reads as TGTGCCAGCTCACAACAGGGGGCTGGCTATGAGCAGTTCTTC. Protein: CASSQQGAGYEQFF.